The 30 T cell receptor beta chains presented below share a single source sample, sequenced in a study of siplizumab effects on memory and regulatory T cells. Generated by immunoSEQ multiplex PCR, the TCRdb table keeps only in-frame clones and is missing some. The data show more than 95,000 clones, roughly 94% seen once. The specimen sequenced was non-Treg CD4+ T cells sorted from blood. Receptors originate from a human donor in good health.

The genes are TRBV19 and TRBJ2-7, with a tentative D call TRBD2 (6 bases). In germline, CDR1 is LNHDA, CDR2 SQIVND (reference sequence). With 6 bases removed from V and 7 bases from J, the gap between germline ends came to 19 bases. The CDR3 totals 14 residues. The CDR3 loop reads CASRHAGGSREQYF. As DNA, the CDR3 is TGTGCCAGTAGGCACGCCGGGGGATCGCGAGAGCAGTACTTC.

This clone appeared once. The chain recombines TRBV6-5 with TRBJ1-2, with unresolved D. Germline CDR1 MNHEY, CDR2 SVGAGI. V was trimmed by 0 bases and J by 5 bases, leaving 7 bases between them. The CDR3 consists of 13 residues. CDR3 sequence reads: CASSYSEAYGYTF. CDR3 nucleotides: TGTGCCAGCAGTTACTCAGAGGCATATGGCTACACCTTC.

This chain connects TRBV29-1 to TRBJ2-7; D is unresolved. V shed 6 bases and J shed 7 bases, with 13 bases lying between them. Germline CDR1 reads SQVTM; CDR2 reads ANQGSEA. The length of the CDR3 is 11 residues. The CDR3 is CSVTVKREQYF. DNA for the CDR3: TGCAGCGTAACCGTGAAGCGAGAGCAGTACTTC.

V and J are TRBV6-5 and TRBJ1-3, with 9 nucleotides matching TRBD1. V dropped 7 bases and J dropped 4; count of bases not matched to a gene: 5. This CDR3 comprises 14 residues. Germline values: CDR1 MNHEY, CDR2 SVGAGI. The CDR3 loop is CASIRDRAGNTIYF. The CDR3 nucleotides read TGTGCCAGCATCCGGGACAGGGCGGGAAACACCATATATTTT.

Here the CDR3 reads CASQLGYGYTF. As DNA, the CDR3 is TGTGCCAGCCAGTTGGGCTATGGCTACACCTTC. This rearrangement joins TRBV25-1 to TRBJ1-2; no clear D. V was cut by 8 bases and J by 4 bases, with 8 bases left in between. The CDR3 contains 11 residues. Germline V gives CDR1 MGHDK, CDR2 SYGVNS.

For the CDR3, the DNA is TGTGCCACCGTCAGGGGGAGAAACTATGGCTACACCTTC. It yields the protein CATVRGRNYGYTF. The V call is TRBV6-5, the J call TRBJ1-2, with TRBD1 matching 7 bases. The CDR3 sequence is 13 residues long. Germline V gene sequence: CDR1 MNHEY, CDR2 SVGAGI. After removal of 10 bases from V and 2 bases from J, the junction contained 7 bases not matched to a gene.

The chain joins TRBV11-2 to TRBJ1-1; the D is unclear. The V end was cut by 6 bases, the J end by 11 bases, with 16 bases between. In germline, CDR1 is SGHAT, CDR2 FQNNGV. CDR3 size: 12 residues. CDR3 sequence: CASRVILNPAFF. DNA for the CDR3: TGTGCCAGCAGAGTAATTCTTAACCCGGCTTTCTTT.

This chain links TRBV28 with TRBJ1-1; 9 bases line up with TRBD1. Unmatched junction bases numbered 4, after V lost 5 bases and J lost 3 bases. The CDR3 has 14 residues. Germline lookup yields CDR1 MDHEN and CDR2 SYDVKM. The CDR3 DNA is TGTGCCAGCAGTGCGGGACAGGGCCACACTGAAGCTTTCTTT. As protein: CASSAGQGHTEAFF.

The rearrangement links TRBV5-6 to TRBJ2-2; tentatively, D is TRBD2 (5 bases). The CDR3 contains 15 residues. Germline V gene lookup returns CDR1 SGHDT and CDR2 YYEEEE. V was shortened by 2 bases and J by 5 bases, with 13 bases between the two germline ends. The CDR3 sequence: CASSFLTRRTGELFF. CDR3 in DNA: TGTGCCAGCAGCTTCCTCACCCGGAGGACCGGGGAGCTGTTTTTT.

This chain joins TRBV9 and TRBJ2-1; 12 nucleotides match TRBD2. Germline CDR1 reads SGDLS; CDR2 reads YYNGEE. The CDR3 is made up of 17 amino acids. Losses at the gene ends were 1 base for V and 10 bases for J; bases not matched to a gene: 12. CDR3 protein: CASSVPRTSGAVGEQFF. CDR3 DNA sequence: TGTGCCAGCAGCGTACCCAGGACTAGCGGGGCGGTGGGGGAGCAGTTCTTC. The variable domain in full, with the rest retrieved from reference TRBV9 and TRBJ2-1, is DSGVTQTPKHLITATGQRVTLRCSPRSGDLSVYWYQQSLDQGLQFLIQYYNGEERAKGNILERFSAQQFPDLHSELNLSSLELGDSALYFCASSVPRTSGAVGEQFFGPGTRLTVL.

The rearrangement joins TRBV10-3 to TRBJ2-3; D unclear. In germline, CDR1 is ENHRY, CDR2 SYGVKD. Trimming cost V 3 bases and J 6 bases, with 4 bases left between them. CDR3 length: 11 residues. The CDR3 spells CAISDWDTQYF. Written as DNA, the CDR3 is TGTGCCATCAGTGACTGGGATACGCAGTATTTT.

The chain joins TRBV12-5 to TRBJ2-5; D is uncertain. Near its end, the DNA agrees better with TRBJ2-7, so the J call may be wrong. Per the germline V gene, CDR1 is LGHNT and CDR2 is FRNRAP. The CDR3 consists of 13 residues. CDR3 in amino acids: CASGLPPYYEQYF. In DNA, the CDR3 is TGTGCTAGTGGTTTGCCTCCGTACTACGAGCAGTACTTC.

The gene calls are TRBV6-1 and TRBJ2-7, with D maybe TRBD2 (6 bases). The CDR3 has 14 amino acids. The V end lost 2 bases, the J end lost 4 bases, and 12 bases lay between the germline ends. Germline CDR1 and CDR2: MNHNS and SASEGT. In nucleotides, the CDR3 is TGTGCCAGCAGTGAAACGGCGGGATTTTACGAGCAGTACTTC. It specifies CASSETAGFYEQYF.

The chain carries TRBV29-1 and TRBJ2-3, with D unresolved. Germline V gives CDR1 SQVTM, CDR2 ANQGSEA. The CDR3 consists of 15 residues. V was shortened by 6 bases and J by 5 bases, with 21 bases between the two germline ends. CDR3: CSVVVAGGVGDTQYF. CDR3 DNA sequence: TGCAGCGTCGTCGTAGCTGGTGGGGTTGGAGATACGCAGTATTTT.

The J gene is TRBJ1-1, the V gene TRBV28; possibly TRBD1 for D (5 bases). CDR1 is MDHEN, CDR2 SYDVKM, per germline. CDR3 length equals 12 residues. V shed 10 bases and J shed 4 bases, with 13 bases lying between them. The CDR3 nucleotides read TGTGCCACGACCACAGGCCTCACTGAAGCTTTCTTT. It yields the protein CATTTGLTEAFF.

This chain joins TRBV5-1 and TRBJ1-4; a weak D match, TRBD1 (5 bases). From germline, CDR1 is SGHRS and CDR2 YFSETQ. The CDR3 has 15 amino acids. Deletions cut 1 base from V and 6 bases from J, with 13 bases between. The CDR3 nucleotides read TGCGCCAGCAGCTTGCGCGACGGGGGGGATGAAAAACTGTTTTTT. Translation gives CASSLRDGGDEKLFF.

V is TRBV18 and J is TRBJ1-1; 8 nucleotides align to TRBD1. With V trimmed by 8 bases and J by 4 bases, 12 bases remained unmatched. This CDR3 spans 15 amino acids. CDR1 and CDR2 (germline): KGHSH, LQKENI. The CDR3 region is CASQGAGGAGTEAFF. The CDR3 coding sequence is TGTGCCAGCCAGGGGGCAGGGGGCGCGGGCACTGAAGCTTTCTTT.

The genes are TRBV5-6 and TRBJ2-5, with D hard to call. Germline V gene lookup returns CDR1 SGHDT and CDR2 YYEEEE. This CDR3 region has 15 residues. The germline V and J ends were trimmed by 2 bases and 0 bases, with 11 bases remaining between them. The DNA for the CDR3 is TGTGCCAGCAGCTTAACCAAATTGTACCAAGAGACCCAGTACTTC. This sequence encodes CASSLTKLYQETQYF. Based on the CDR3 plus reference TRBV5-6 and TRBJ2-5, the full variable domain is DAGVTQSPTHLIKTRGQQVTLRCSPKSGHDTVSWYQQALGQGPQFIFQYYEEEERQRGNFPDRFSGHQFPNYSSELNVNALLLGDSALYLCASSLTKLYQETQYFGPGTRLLVL.

Here the CDR3 reads CASSLAGGDQPQHF. As DNA, the CDR3 is TGTGCCAGCAGCTTGGCGGGGGGAGATCAGCCCCAGCATTTT. The chain joins TRBV5-6 to TRBJ1-5, with TRBD1 as a possible D gene (5 bases). Germline V gene data show CDR1 as SGHDT and CDR2 as YYEEEE. V lost 0 bases to trimming and J lost 5 bases, with 9 bases between them. CDR3 length: 14 amino acids.

J is TRBJ2-3 and V is TRBV5-6; D uncertain. V dropped 3 bases and J dropped 4 bases, with 9 bases sitting between them. The CDR3 totals 13 residues. In germline, CDR1 is SGHDT, CDR2 YYEEEE. CDR3: CASSWSAADTQYF. CDR3 bases: TGTGCCAGCAGCTGGTCGGCGGCAGATACGCAGTATTTT.

The J gene is TRBJ2-6, the V gene TRBV7-3; 7 nucleotides align to TRBD1. CDR1 and CDR2 (germline): SGHTA, FQGTGA. The trim removed 1 base at V and 0 bases at J, leaving 6 bases unmatched. The CDR3 is 18 residues long. CDR3 DNA: TGTGCCAGCAGCTTAAGAGGGGGCTTCCTCTCTGGGGCCAACGTCCTGACTTTC. The encoded protein is CASSLRGGFLSGANVLTF.

This chain joins TRBV7-2 and TRBJ2-3, with 13 positions matching TRBD2. The CDR3 consists of 16 residues. Germline V gives CDR1 SGHTA, CDR2 FQGNSA. Trimming at V came to 4 bases and at J to 1 base, leaving 2 bases not matched to a gene. In nucleotides, the CDR3 is TGTGCCAGCAGCTCTGGACTAGCGGGAGGCACAGATACGCAGTATTTT. This translates into CASSSGLAGGTDTQYF.

The table lists this clone with a count of one. The chain is built from TRBV6-5 and TRBJ2-7, with no clear D. The CDR3 runs 12 residues. Trimming took off 0 bases at V and 2 bases at J, with 2 bases between the two ends. CDR1 and CDR2 (germline): MNHEY, SVGAGI. The CDR3 DNA is TGTGCCAGCAGTTACTCGACCTACGAGCAGTACTTC. Residues: CASSYSTYEQYF.

The chain joins TRBV6-5 to TRBJ2-6, with D unresolved. The V end lost 4 bases, the J end lost 4 bases, and 11 bases lay between the germline ends. Germline V gives CDR1 MNHEY, CDR2 SVGAGI. This CDR3 contains 15 residues. CDR3 sequence reads: CASSSWRSGANVLTF. Here the CDR3 DNA reads TGTGCCAGCAGTTCCTGGCGGTCCGGGGCCAACGTCCTGACTTTC.

CDR3 amino acids: CASSFSVTEAFF. The CDR3 DNA is TGTGCCAGTAGTTTCTCAGTCACTGAAGCTTTCTTT. V gene TRBV19 combines with J gene TRBJ1-1; D uncertain. The CDR3 contains 12 residues. The V end was cut by 5 bases, the J end by 4 bases, with 8 bases between. The germline CDR1 and CDR2 sequences are LNHDA and SQIVND (reference sequence).

The chain combines TRBV6-6 with TRBJ1-1, with a possible D match to TRBD1 (5 bases). V lost 0 bases and J 4 bases, leaving 15 bases between the germline ends. The CDR3 runs to 16 residues. Germline V gene lookup returns CDR1 MNHNY and CDR2 SVGAGI (reference sequence). For the CDR3, the DNA is TGTGCCAGCAGTTACTCTGGCGACAGCCTTCCCACTGAAGCTTTCTTT. Translating gives CASSYSGDSLPTEAFF.

The gene calls are TRBV5-1 and TRBJ2-7; D is unclear. Trimming took off 7 bases at V and 2 bases at J, with 16 bases between the two ends. The CDR3 runs 14 residues. Germline assignment: CDR1 SGHRS and CDR2 YFSETQ. The CDR3 protein is CASAGQPMTYEQYF. The CDR3 DNA is TGCGCCAGCGCCGGGCAGCCGATGACCTACGAGCAGTACTTC.

The V gene is TRBV6-1, the J gene TRBJ1-1; D not certain. Germline assignment: CDR1 MNHNS and CDR2 SASEGT. The CDR3 totals 13 residues. V was shortened by 7 bases and J by 1 base, with 10 bases between the two germline ends. Here the CDR3 DNA reads TGTGCCAGCAACTCCCGGGGGAACACTGAAGCTTTCTTT. It yields the protein CASNSRGNTEAFF.

J is TRBJ1-5 and V is TRBV9; unclear D gene. Germline CDR1 and CDR2: SGDLS and YYNGEE. This CDR3 has 14 residues. With 0 bases removed from V and 7 bases from J, the gap between germline ends came to 11 bases. CDR3 DNA: TGTGCCAGCAGCGTAGGGGTGAACGGGCAGCCCCAGCATTTT. As protein: CASSVGVNGQPQHF.

The chain is built from TRBV19 and TRBJ2-7, with D unresolved. The V end was cut by 1 base, the J end by 2 bases, with 3 bases between. Germline V gene sequence: CDR1 LNHDA, CDR2 SQIVND (reference sequence). CDR3 length equals 12 residues. In DNA form, the CDR3 reads TGTGCCAGTAGTATAGGCACCTACGAGCAGTACTTC. Protein: CASSIGTYEQYF.